The rows below give T cell receptor beta chains drawn from one sample of a study of a mutant IDH1 vaccine in newly diagnosed glioma. Repertoires were generated with immunoSEQ multiplex PCR, while TCRdb's copy carries only in-frame clones and drops some. This table holds around 130,000 clones, about 82% found once. These receptors' antigens are unknown. The specimen comprised PBMCs, sampled from a glioma patient whose treatment included an IDH1 peptide vaccine. Source of these receptors: a man aged 35-49 years with glioma. Both conserved end residues are part of each CDR3. The D gene is left open where the match is weak. Where a row states a size, it is once, few, many or the class of an expanded clone; other rows omit it.

TRBV19	TRBJ2-7	.	.	CASSEGHSEEQYF	TGTGCCAGTAGCGAGGGACATTCGGAGGAGCAGTACTTC
TRBV7-7	TRBJ2-2	once	.	CASSLRGKGTGELFF	TGTGCTAGCAGCCTTCGGGGCAAAGGAACCGGGGAGCTGTTTTTT
TRBV6-1	TRBJ2-7	.	.	CASRPSPDRSYEQYF	TGTGCCAGTAGGCCCTCCCCCGACAGATCCTACGAGCAGTACTTC
TRBV28	TRBJ2-7	.	.	CASIGGAEQYF	TGTGCCAGCATAGGCGGCGCCGAGCAGTACTTC
TRBV7-2	TRBJ2-1	.	.	CASSKDPRENEQFF	TGTGCCAGCAGCAAGGACCCCCGAGAAAATGAGCAGTTCTTC
TRBV4-1	TRBJ2-7	.	.	CASSQGPTEGLAYEQYF	TGCGCCAGCAGCCAAGGACCCACAGAGGGCCTAGCCTACGAGCAGTACTTC
TRBV18	TRBJ1-1	.	.	CASSPRQDNTEAFF	TGTGCCAGCTCACCACGACAGGACAACACTGAAGCTTTCTTT
TRBV5-1	TRBJ2-1	.	.	CASSWTDAWDEQFF	TGCGCCAGCAGCTGGACAGATGCTTGGGACGAGCAGTTCTTC
TRBV7-2	TRBJ1-3	.	.	CASSLEPASGNTIYF	TGTGCCAGCAGCTTAGAACCAGCCTCTGGAAACACCATATATTTT
TRBV6-1	TRBJ1-5	.	TRBD1	CASSERTGRNQPQHF	TGTGCCAGCAGTGAGAGGACAGGGCGGAATCAGCCCCAGCATTTT
TRBV30	TRBJ2-3	.	TRBD2	CAWSGKTSGVGPDTQYF	TGTGCCTGGAGTGGGAAGACTAGCGGGGTGGGGCCAGATACGCAGTATTTT
TRBV2	TRBJ1-5	.	.	CASISNQPQHF	TGTGCCAGCATTAGCAATCAGCCCCAGCATTTT
TRBV7-9	TRBJ2-3	.	TRBD2	CASSLDLSGRAPDTQYF	TGTGCCAGCAGCTTAGATCTTAGCGGGAGGGCCCCAGATACGCAGTATTTT
TRBV19	TRBJ2-2	.	.	CASSIDSHTGELFF	TGTGCCAGTAGTATAGATAGTCACACCGGGGAGCTGTTTTTT
TRBV12-5	TRBJ2-7	.	.	CASGLDRSYEQYF	TGTGCTAGTGGTTTGGACCGGTCCTACGAGCAGTACTTC
TRBV18	TRBJ1-6	.	.	CASSGGVYNSPLHF	TGTGCCAGCTCAGGGGGGGTCTATAATTCACCCCTCCACTTT
TRBV5-6	TRBJ2-7	.	.	CASSWASSYEQYF	TGTGCCAGCAGCTGGGCTAGTTCCTACGAGCAGTACTTC
TRBV27	TRBJ2-2	many	.	CASSLSIGTELFF	TGTGCCAGCAGTTTATCGATTGGGACAGAGCTGTTTTTT
TRBV4-1	TRBJ2-5	.	TRBD2	CASSLLAGEQETQYF	TGCGCCAGCAGCCTCTTAGCGGGGGAACAAGAGACCCAGTACTTC
TRBV19	TRBJ2-4	few	TRBD2	CASSTFLAGLAKNIQYF	TGTGCCAGTAGTACGTTTCTAGCGGGATTAGCCAAAAACATTCAGTACTTC
TRBV10-3	TRBJ2-5	few	.	CAISAGGRGETQYF	TGTGCCATCAGTGCGGGCGGAAGGGGAGAGACCCAGTACTTC
TRBV5-1	TRBJ2-7	once	TRBD1	CASSLEERGPGPGEQYF	TGCGCCAGCAGCTTGGAAGAAAGGGGGCCCGGGCCGGGGGAGCAGTACTTC
TRBV18	TRBJ2-2	few	.	CASSPRAGELFF	TGTGCCAGCTCACCACGAGCCGGGGAGCTGTTTTTT
TRBV19	TRBJ2-7	.	.	CASSIGMEPTLDYEQYF	TGTGCCAGTAGTATTGGCATGGAGCCCACTCTAGACTACGAGCAGTACTTC
TRBV30	TRBJ2-3	.	TRBD2	CAWSVVLAGRDTQYF	TGTGCCTGGAGTGTTGTCCTAGCGGGAAGAGATACGCAGTATTTT
TRBV7-9	TRBJ1-1	.	.	CASSLGRYTEAFF	TGTGCCAGCAGCTTAGGAAGGTACACTGAAGCTTTCTTT
TRBV4-2	TRBJ2-3	.	TRBD2	CASSQDVLAGGGGTDTQYF	TGTGCCAGCAGCCAAGATGTCCTAGCGGGGGGCGGTGGCACAGATACGCAGTATTTT
TRBV11-3	TRBJ2-5	.	TRBD1	CASSLGTGQETQYF	TGTGCCAGCAGCTTGGGGACAGGCCAAGAGACCCAGTACTTC
TRBV18	TRBJ2-3	.	TRBD2	CASSDLAVSTDTQYF	TGTGCCAGCTCAGATCTAGCGGTCAGCACAGATACGCAGTATTTT
TRBV9	TRBJ2-7	.	TRBD1	CASSLRQGLSYEQYF	TGTGCCAGCAGCCTTCGACAGGGGTTATCCTACGAGCAGTACTTC
TRBV6-6	TRBJ2-3	.	.	CASGRDTQYF	TGTGCCAGCGGAAGGGATACGCAGTATTTT
TRBV7-9	TRBJ2-3	.	TRBD1	CASSSVGGTGADTQYF	TGTGCCAGCAGCTCAGTAGGTGGGACAGGGGCAGATACGCAGTATTTT
TRBV5-4	TRBJ1-4	.	.	CASSSEGYSNEKLFF	TGTGCCAGCAGCTCGGAGGGGTATTCTAATGAAAAACTGTTTTTT
TRBV19	TRBJ2-7	once	.	CASSIYPGSSYEQYF	TGTGCCAGTAGTATCTATCCAGGGAGCTCCTACGAGCAGTACTTC
TRBV9	TRBJ2-3	many	.	CASSVGAGEIGTDTQYF	TGTGCCAGCAGCGTAGGTGCTGGGGAGATCGGCACAGATACGCAGTATTTT
TRBV18	TRBJ1-5	.	.	CASSRATKGYQPQHF	TGTGCCAGCTCACGAGCGACGAAGGGGTATCAGCCCCAGCATTTT
TRBV19	TRBJ2-2	few	.	CASGRAATGELFF	TGTGCCAGCGGCAGGGCTGCGACCGGGGAGCTGTTTTTT
TRBV6-6	TRBJ2-7	.	TRBD2	CASASGGRGYEQYF	TGTGCCAGCGCCTCGGGGGGAAGGGGCTACGAGCAGTACTTC
TRBV5-1	TRBJ2-5	few	TRBD2	CASSSPSGREETQYF	TGCGCCAGCTCTTCTCCTAGCGGGAGGGAGGAGACCCAGTACTTC
TRBV18	TRBJ2-1	.	TRBD2	CASSPRGTSVNEQFF	TGTGCCAGCTCACCACGTGGGACTAGTGTGAATGAGCAGTTCTTC
TRBV28	TRBJ2-2	.	.	CASSFLRAGRGGELFF	TGTGCCAGCAGTTTCCTCCGGGCAGGGCGGGGCGGGGAGCTGTTTTTT
TRBV2	TRBJ1-5	.	.	CASSEEGRLGPQHF	TGTGCCAGCAGTGAAGAGGGGCGGCTTGGGCCCCAGCATTTT
TRBV19	TRBJ2-2	.	.	CASAAGTKTGELFF	TGTGCCAGTGCCGCCGGGACCAAAACCGGGGAGCTGTTTTTT
TRBV5-1	TRBJ1-2	.	.	CASSPVNYGYTF	TGCGCCAGCAGCCCAGTTAACTATGGCTACACCTTC
TRBV4-1	TRBJ1-1	.	.	CASSQIGRTVNTEAFF	TGCGCCAGCAGCCAAATAGGGAGGACAGTGAACACTGAAGCTTTCTTT
TRBV5-8	TRBJ1-5	.	.	CASSLTRTGAQHF	TGTGCCAGCAGCCTGACAAGGACGGGGGCCCAGCATTTT
TRBV7-9	TRBJ2-2	.	.	CASSFGYRARHGELFF	TGTGCCAGCAGCTTCGGATATAGGGCGAGGCACGGGGAGCTGTTTTTT
TRBV19	TRBJ1-4	.	.	CASTPDWNYEKLFF	TGTGCCAGTACCCCGGACTGGAACTACGAAAAACTGTTTTTT
TRBV30	TRBJ1-1	.	.	CAGNKGPLNTEAFF	TGTGCCGGAAATAAGGGACCTTTGAACACTGAAGCTTTCTTT
TRBV7-6	TRBJ2-1	.	TRBD1	CASASGTGPNWFYNEQFF	TGTGCCAGCGCCTCGGGGACAGGGCCTAATTGGTTCTACAATGAGCAGTTCTTC
TRBV9	TRBJ2-3	.	.	CASSVGGAGTDTQYF	TGTGCCAGCAGCGTAGGCGGGGCCGGCACAGATACGCAGTATTTT
TRBV9	TRBJ1-5	.	TRBD1	CASSVGDRGNQPQHF	TGTGCCAGCAGCGTAGGGGACAGGGGGAATCAGCCCCAGCATTTT
TRBV10-2	TRBJ1-5	.	TRBD1	CASSEWGTGAAPQHF	TGCGCCAGCAGTGAGTGGGGGACAGGGGCGGCTCCCCAGCATTTT
TRBV19	TRBJ2-1	.	TRBD2	CAIGLAGGLGQFF	TGTGCCATCGGACTAGCGGGGGGCCTCGGGCAGTTCTTC
TRBV30	TRBJ1-5	few	.	CAWSVGYPGNQPQHF	TGTGCCTGGAGTGTGGGGTACCCGGGCAATCAGCCCCAGCATTTT